The source of this TCR beta chain is a study of T cells after yellow fever vaccination. There are many counts of this clonotype. Its specificity is unknown. Study conclusions and caveats: A faster peak, day 5 versus 15, was reached by the weaker secondary response.

5'RACE template switching added a universal primer site and UMIs to TCR cDNA. TCRdb ran MiXCR on the 5' RACE reads and lists one entry per CDR3 protein. Counted here are 250,000 or so distinct CDR3 sequences, 6.9% occurring once; the ten biggest clones make up approximately 0.87%. CDR1 and CDR2 (germline): DFQATT, SNEGSKA (reference sequence). The CDR3 contains 14 residues. V gave up 2 bases and J gave up 5 bases; unmatched junction bases: 3. The V and J genes are TRBV20-1 and TRBJ2-1, with 10 bases fitting TRBD2. The TCR comes from a man aged 25-45 years who received the YFV17D yellow fever vaccine. Here the sequenced sample was CD4+ T cells sorted from PBMCs, taken 15 days after the yellow fever booster vaccination. The CDR3 DNA sequence: TGCAGTGCTAGACTAGCGGGAGCGCACAATGAGCAGTTCTTC. Amino acids: CSARLAGAHNEQFF.